The clone carrying this TCR beta chain was observed at least ten times. Its target is not known. TCRdb re-analysed the 5' RACE reads in MiXCR, keeping a single row per CDR3 protein. Of around 55,000 distinct CDR3 sequences in the sample, under 5% were seen once. The germline gives CDR1 SQVTM, CDR2 ANQGSEA. The CDR3 length is 13 residues. V was clipped by 7 bases and J by 7 bases; unmatched bases: 7. The data were taken from a study of neurological immune-mediated disorders. Study-wide points: The absence of any CDR3 amino acid sequence shared by expanded clones across subjects suggests that repertoires were private in all groups. When repertoires were grouped phylogenetically, those of 18 of 34 multiple sclerosis patients fell into one related-CDR3 cluster, a possible signature.

The clonotype was recovered from a woman in her 40s with multiple sclerosis. The genes are TRBV29-1 and TRBJ1-4; 9 bases are a match to TRBD1. Sequencing input: CD4+ T cells from blood. CDR3 protein: CSANRGLGEKLFF. CDR3 bases: TGCAGCGCCAACAGGGGGCTGGGTGAAAAACTGTTTTTT.